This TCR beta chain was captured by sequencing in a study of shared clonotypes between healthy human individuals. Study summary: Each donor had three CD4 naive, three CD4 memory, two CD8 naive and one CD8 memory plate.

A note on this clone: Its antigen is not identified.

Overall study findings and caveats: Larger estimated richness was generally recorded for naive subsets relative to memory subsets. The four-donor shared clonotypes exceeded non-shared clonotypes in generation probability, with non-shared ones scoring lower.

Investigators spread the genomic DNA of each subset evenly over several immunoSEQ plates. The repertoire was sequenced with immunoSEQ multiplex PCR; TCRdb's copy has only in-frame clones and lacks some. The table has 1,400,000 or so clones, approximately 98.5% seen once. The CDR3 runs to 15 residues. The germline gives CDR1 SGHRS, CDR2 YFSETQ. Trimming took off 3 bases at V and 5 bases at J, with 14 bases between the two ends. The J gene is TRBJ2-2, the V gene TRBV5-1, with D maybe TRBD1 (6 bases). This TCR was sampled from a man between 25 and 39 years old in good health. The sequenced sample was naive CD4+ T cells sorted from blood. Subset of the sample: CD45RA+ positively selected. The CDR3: CASSSEGVVTGELFF. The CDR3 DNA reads TGCGCCAGCAGCTCTGAGGGGGTAGTGACCGGGGAGCTGTTTTTT.